The clone carrying this TCR beta chain appeared many times. What it recognizes is unknown. CDR3 length equals 13 residues. V lost 5 bases and J lost 9, with 14 bases in between. Germline assignment: CDR1 LGHDT and CDR2 YNNKEL (reference sequence). Sample collection consisted of about 6 milliliters of peripheral blood drawn at each of two time points. The sample comes from a study of prognosis after radiotherapy for stage I lung cancer. On the study more broadly: The study enrolled patients with stage I non-small cell lung cancer between 2018 and 2019. Stereotactic body radiotherapy was given without concurrent therapy, and no patient received both at once. Study-wide results and limits: Unique TCR clones declined after stereotactic body radiation therapy, from a median approximately 9,600 to 7,200.

Two-round multiplex PCR amplified TCR beta CDR3 from genomic DNA. The first PCR round targeted every TRBV and TRBJ gene with specific primers. TCRdb processed the multiplex PCR reads anew with MiXCR; each CDR3 protein has one entry. This sample has about 59,000 distinct CDR3 sequences, with 26% found just once. The TCR comes from a donor over 45 with non-small cell lung cancer. The chain couples TRBV3-1 to TRBJ2-1, with D unclear. Sample: PBMCs, taken before or after stereotactic body radiation therapy (not recorded which). CDR3 sequence (DNA): TGTGCCAGCAGCGGCCCCTTTCCCAGTGAGCAGTTCTTC. This translates into CASSGPFPSEQFF.